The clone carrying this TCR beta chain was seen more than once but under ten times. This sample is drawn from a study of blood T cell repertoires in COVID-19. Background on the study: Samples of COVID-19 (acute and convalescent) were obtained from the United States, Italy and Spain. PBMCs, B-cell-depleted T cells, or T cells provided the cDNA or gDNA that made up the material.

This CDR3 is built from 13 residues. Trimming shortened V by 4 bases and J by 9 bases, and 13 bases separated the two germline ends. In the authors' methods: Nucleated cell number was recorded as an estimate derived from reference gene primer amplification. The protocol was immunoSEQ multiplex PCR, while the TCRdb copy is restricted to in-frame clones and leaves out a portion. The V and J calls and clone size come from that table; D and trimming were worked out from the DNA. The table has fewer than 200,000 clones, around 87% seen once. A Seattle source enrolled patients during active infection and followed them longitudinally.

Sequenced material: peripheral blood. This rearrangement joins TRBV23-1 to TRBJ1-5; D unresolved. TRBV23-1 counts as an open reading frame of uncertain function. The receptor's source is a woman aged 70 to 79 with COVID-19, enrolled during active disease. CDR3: CASSPVPYRPQHF. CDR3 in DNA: TGCGCCAGCAGTCCCGTTCCCTATCGGCCCCAGCATTTT.